This T cell receptor (beta chain) was profiled in a study of preoperative IRX-2 immunotherapy in early breast cancer. This sample's treatment: preoperative locoregional IRX-2 cytokine immunotherapy. This phase Ib study tested locoregional IRX-2 cytokine immunotherapy given before surgery. This table comes from immunoSEQ multiplex PCR, and its TCRdb copy is limited to in-frame clones, with some not included. The sample carries 2,000 to 2,500 clones, roughly 81% recorded once. V shed 4 bases, J shed 4 bases, and the junction held 9 bases outside the gene matches. Looked up from germline, CDR1 is SGHDN and CDR2 is FVKESK. CDR3 length: 15 residues.

This TCR derives from a human donor with breast cancer. The source material was tumor tissue, sampled before IRX-2 immunotherapy. This chain connects TRBV14 to TRBJ2-7, with TRBD1 matching 8 bases. CDR3 sequence (DNA): TGTGCCAGCAGCCCTTTATCCAGGGGGCTTTACGAGCAGTACTTC. It yields the protein CASSPLSRGLYEQYF. Full variable domain (remainder filled in from reference TRBV14 and TRBJ2-7): EAGVTQFPSHSVIEKGQTVTLRCDPISGHDNLYWYRRVMGKEIKFLLHFVKESKQDESGMPNNRFLAERTGGTYSTLKVQPAELEDSGVYFCASSPLSRGLYEQYFGPGTRLTVT.